This TCR beta chain was obtained from a study of cytomegalovirus exposure and HLA in healthy donors. Trimming cost V 9 bases and J 4 bases, with 16 bases left between them. The CDR3 consists of 14 residues. The germline CDR1 and CDR2 sequences are LNHDA and SQIVND (reference sequence). Comments on this clone: Its antigen is unknown.

Study-wide results and caveats: Previous analysis showed most TCR beta V segments were productive about 87% or about 30% of the time.

PCR employed 60 Vbeta and 13 Jbeta primers. Sequenced by immunoSEQ multiplex PCR; TCRdb stores in-frame clones only, minus some. The specimen's table records 93,000 or so clones. J is TRBJ2-1 and V is TRBV19; TRBD2 is a possible D gene (7 bases). Input material: PBMCs. This TCR came from a man aged 35-49 years in good health and CMV-seronegative. This CDR3 is CAREQGGQYNEQFF. CDR3 bases: TGTGCCAGAGAACAGGGAGGGCAATACAATGAGCAGTTCTTC. Full variable domain (missing parts from reference TRBV19 and TRBJ2-1): DGGITQSPKYLFRKEGQNVTLSCEQNLNHDAMYWYRQDPGQGLRLIYYSQIVNDFQKGDIAEGYSVSREKKESFPLTVTSAQKNPTAFYLCAREQGGQYNEQFFGPGTRLTVL.